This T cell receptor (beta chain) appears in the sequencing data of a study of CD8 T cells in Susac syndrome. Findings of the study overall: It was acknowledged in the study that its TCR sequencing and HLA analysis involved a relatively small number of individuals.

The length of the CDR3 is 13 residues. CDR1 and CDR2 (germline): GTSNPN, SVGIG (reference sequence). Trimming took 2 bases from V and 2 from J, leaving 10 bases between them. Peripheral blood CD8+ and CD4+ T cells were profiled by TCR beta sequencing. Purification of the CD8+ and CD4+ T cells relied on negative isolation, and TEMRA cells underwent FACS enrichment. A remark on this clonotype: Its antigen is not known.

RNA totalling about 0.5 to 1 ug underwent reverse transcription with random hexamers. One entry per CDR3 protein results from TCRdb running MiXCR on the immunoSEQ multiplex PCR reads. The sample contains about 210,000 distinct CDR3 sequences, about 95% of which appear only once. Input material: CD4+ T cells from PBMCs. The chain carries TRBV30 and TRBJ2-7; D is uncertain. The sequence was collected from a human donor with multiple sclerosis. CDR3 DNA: TGTGCCTGGAGTTTAACCCGGACCTACGAGCAGTACTTC. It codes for CAWSLTRTYEQYF.